At least ten counts were recorded for the clone carrying this T cell receptor beta chain. Regarding time point: patch test 2, 6 weeks after DPC sensitization. The sample's treatment: therapeutic diphenylcyclopropenone sensitization with weekly scalp DPC. This entry belongs to a study of human T cells and chemical hapten exposure. The CDR3 loop spans 12 amino acids. The ends were cut back, 3 bases at V and 0 bases at J, with 3 bases in the middle. Germline V gene sequence: CDR1 DFQATT, CDR2 SNEGSKA (reference sequence). MiXCR, run by TCRdb on the RACE reads, gives a single entry per CDR3 protein. The table includes tens of thousands of distinct CDR3 sequences, 9.5% to 12% detected once.

The sequence was collected from a man aged 35-49 years with alopecia areata. Some clones in this sample may be carry-over from other donors' samples. Specimen: whole blood, collected in connection with sensitization to the hapten diphenylcyclopropenone (DPC). The rearrangement joins TRBV20-1 to TRBJ1-3; D not resolved. The CDR3 DNA reads as TGCAGTGCTAGTAGCTCTGGAAACACCATATATTTT. Translation gives CSASSSGNTIYF.